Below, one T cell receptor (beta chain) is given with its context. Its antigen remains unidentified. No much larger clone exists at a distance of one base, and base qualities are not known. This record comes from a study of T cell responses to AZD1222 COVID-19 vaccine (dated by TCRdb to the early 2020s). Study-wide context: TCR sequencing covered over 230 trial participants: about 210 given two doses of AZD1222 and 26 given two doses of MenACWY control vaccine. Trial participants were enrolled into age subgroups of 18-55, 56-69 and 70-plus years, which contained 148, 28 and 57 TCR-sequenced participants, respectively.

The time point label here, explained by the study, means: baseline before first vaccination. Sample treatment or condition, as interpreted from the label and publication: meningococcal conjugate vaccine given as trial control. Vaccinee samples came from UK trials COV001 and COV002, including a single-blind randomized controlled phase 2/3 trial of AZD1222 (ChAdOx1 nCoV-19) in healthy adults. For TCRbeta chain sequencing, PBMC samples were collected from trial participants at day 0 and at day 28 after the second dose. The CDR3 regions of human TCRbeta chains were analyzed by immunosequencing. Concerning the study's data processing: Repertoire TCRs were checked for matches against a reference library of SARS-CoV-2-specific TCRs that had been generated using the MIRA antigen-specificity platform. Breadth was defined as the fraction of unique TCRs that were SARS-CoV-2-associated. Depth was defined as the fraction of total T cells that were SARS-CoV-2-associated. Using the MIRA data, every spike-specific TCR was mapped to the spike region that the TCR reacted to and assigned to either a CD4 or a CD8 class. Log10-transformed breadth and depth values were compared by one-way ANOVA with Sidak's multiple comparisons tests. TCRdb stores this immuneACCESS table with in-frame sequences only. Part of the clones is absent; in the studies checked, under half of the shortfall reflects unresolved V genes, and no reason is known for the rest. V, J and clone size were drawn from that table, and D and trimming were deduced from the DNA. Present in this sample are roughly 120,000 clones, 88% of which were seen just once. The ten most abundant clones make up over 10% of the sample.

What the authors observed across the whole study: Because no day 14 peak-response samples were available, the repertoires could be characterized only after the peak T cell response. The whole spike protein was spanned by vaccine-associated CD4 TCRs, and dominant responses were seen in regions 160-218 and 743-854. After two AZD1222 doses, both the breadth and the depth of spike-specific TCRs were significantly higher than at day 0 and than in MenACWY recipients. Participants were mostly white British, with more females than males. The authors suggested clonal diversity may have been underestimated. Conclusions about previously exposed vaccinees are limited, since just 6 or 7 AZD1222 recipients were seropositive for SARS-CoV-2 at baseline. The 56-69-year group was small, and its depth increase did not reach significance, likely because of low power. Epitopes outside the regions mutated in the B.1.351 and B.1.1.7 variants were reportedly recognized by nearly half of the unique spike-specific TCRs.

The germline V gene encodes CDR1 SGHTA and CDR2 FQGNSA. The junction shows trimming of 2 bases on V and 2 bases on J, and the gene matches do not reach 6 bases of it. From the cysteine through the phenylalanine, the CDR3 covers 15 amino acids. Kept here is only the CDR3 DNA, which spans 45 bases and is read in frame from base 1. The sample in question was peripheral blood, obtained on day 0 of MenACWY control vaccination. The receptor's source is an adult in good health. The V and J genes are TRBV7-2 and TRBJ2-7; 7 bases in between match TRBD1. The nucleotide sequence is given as TGTGCCAGCAGCTTATTTGGGGACAGCCCCTACGAGCAGTACTTC. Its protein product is CASSLFGDSPYEQYF.